This TCR beta chain was recovered during a study of shared clonotypes between healthy human individuals. Overall study findings and caveats: The four-donor shared clonotypes exceeded non-shared clonotypes in generation probability, with non-shared ones scoring lower. Naive CD4 clonotypes were shared across a handful of donors at around 5.4%.

As concerns this clone: What it binds is not known. Other DNA sequences of this sample code for an identical CDR3.

This CDR3 comprises 16 residues. The ends lost 4 bases at V and 0 bases at J; junction bases unmatched: 5. From germline, CDR1 is SGHRS and CDR2 YFSETQ. In the authors' workflow: ImmunoSEQ output lacked quality scores and full-length reads, limiting matched filtering. Using immunoSEQ multiplex PCR, the repertoire was profiled, and TCRdb retains in-frame clones only, with some absent. Clone size and V and J calls were adopted from that table, with D and trimming inferred from the DNA. The repertoire holds over 2 million clones, with roughly 92% as singletons. The sample was naive CD4+ T cells from PBMCs. This sample's subset: CD45RA+ positively selected. This clonotype originated in a man between 18 and 29 years old in good health. Some clones in this sample may be carry-over from other donors' samples. The V gene is TRBV5-1, the J gene TRBJ1-3; 9 bases match TRBD1. CDR3 nucleotide sequence: TGCGCCAGCAGCCTTGCGGGACAGGGCTCTGGAAACACCATATATTTT. Translation gives CASSLAGQGSGNTIYF.